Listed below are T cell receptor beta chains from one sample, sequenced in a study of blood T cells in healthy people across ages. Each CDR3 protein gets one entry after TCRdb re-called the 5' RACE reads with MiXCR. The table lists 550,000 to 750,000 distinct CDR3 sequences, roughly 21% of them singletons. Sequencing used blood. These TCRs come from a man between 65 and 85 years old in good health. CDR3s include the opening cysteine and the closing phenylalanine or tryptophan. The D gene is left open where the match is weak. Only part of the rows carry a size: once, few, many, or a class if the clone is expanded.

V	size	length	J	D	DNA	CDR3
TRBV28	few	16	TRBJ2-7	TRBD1	TGTGCCAGCACTCCAACTGCGGGACAGGGGGACTACGAGCAGTACTTC	CASTPTAGQGDYEQYF
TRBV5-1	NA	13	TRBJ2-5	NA	TGCGCCAGCAGCTTGGATAGTACTGGGACCCAGTACTTC	CASSLDSTGTQYF
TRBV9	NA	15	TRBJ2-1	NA	TGTGCCAGCAGCGTAGGTGTATCCTTCGACAATGAGCAGTTCTTC	CASSVGVSFDNEQFF
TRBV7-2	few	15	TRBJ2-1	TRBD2	TGTGCCAGCAGCCCCACGACTAGCGGGAGTTCTGAGCAGTTCTTC	CASSPTTSGSSEQFF
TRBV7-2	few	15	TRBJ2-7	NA	TGTGCCAGCAGCAGGGGGCGGGGAAGGAGTTACGAGCAGTACTTC	CASSRGRGRSYEQYF
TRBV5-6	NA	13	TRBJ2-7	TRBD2	TGTGCCAGCAGCTTAGCGGGAGCGTGGGAGCAGTACTTC	CASSLAGAWEQYF
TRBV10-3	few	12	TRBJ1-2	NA	TGTGCCATCAGTGAATGGCTGGAAGGCTACACCTTC	CAISEWLEGYTF
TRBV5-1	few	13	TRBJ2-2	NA	TGCGCCAGCAGCACCGACAGCACCGGGGAGCCGTTTTTT	CASSTDSTGEPFF
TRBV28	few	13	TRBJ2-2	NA	TGTGCCAGCAGTTTCGGGGCGTCAGGGGAGCTGTTTTTT	CASSFGASGELFF
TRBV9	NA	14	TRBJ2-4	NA	TGTGCCAGCAGCGTAGACGAGAGTACGAACATTCAGTACTTC	CASSVDESTNIQYF
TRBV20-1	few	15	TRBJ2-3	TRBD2	TGCAGTGCTACTCTGGTTAGCGGGAGCACAGATACGCAGTATTTT	CSATLVSGSTDTQYF
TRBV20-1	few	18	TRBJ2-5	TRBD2	TGCAGTGCTTCGGGACAGGAAGAGACTAGCGGGAGGGGGTCTACCCAGTACTTC	CSASGQEETSGRGSTQYF
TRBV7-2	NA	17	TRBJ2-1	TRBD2	TGTGCCAGCAGCTTAGTCAGGGCGGGAGGCTCCTACAATGAGCAGTTCTTC	CASSLVRAGGSYNEQFF
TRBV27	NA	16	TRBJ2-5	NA	TGTGCCAGCAGACCTGGGCGAAGGAAAACACAAGAGACCCAGTACTTC	CASRPGRRKTQETQYF
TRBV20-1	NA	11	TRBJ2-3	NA	TGCAGTGCTAGGAACCCAGATACGCAGTATTTT	CSARNPDTQYF
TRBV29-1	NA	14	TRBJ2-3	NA	TGCAGCGTTCAAGACAGAGCTAGCACAGATACGCAGTATTTT	CSVQDRASTDTQYF
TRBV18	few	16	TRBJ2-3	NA	TGTGCCAGCTCACCAGCGTCGGTCCCCACGACAGATACGCAGTATTTT	CASSPASVPTTDTQYF
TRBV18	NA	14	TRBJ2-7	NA	TGTGCCAGCTCACCGACCAGAGGGGCCTACGAGCAGTACTTC	CASSPTRGAYEQYF
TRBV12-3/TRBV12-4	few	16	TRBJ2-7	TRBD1	TGTGCCAGCAGTTCACCCTCCGGGACAGGGGAGGACGAGCAGTACTTC	CASSSPSGTGEDEQYF
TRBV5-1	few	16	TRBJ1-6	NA	TGCGCCAGCAGCTTGGAGTCTACGGATAATAATTCACCCCTCCACTTT	CASSLESTDNNSPLHF
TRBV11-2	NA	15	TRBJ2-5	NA	TGTGCCAGCAGCCGGGAAACGGAAACCCAAGAGACCCAGTACTTC	CASSRETETQETQYF
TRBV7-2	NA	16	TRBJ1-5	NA	TGTGCCAGCAGCTTAGCGGTCACCCAGGGCAATCAGCCCCAGCATTTT	CASSLAVTQGNQPQHF
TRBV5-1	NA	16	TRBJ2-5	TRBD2	TGCGCCAGCAGCCCCTCCGTGACTAGCGGGGAAGAGACCCAGTACTTC	CASSPSVTSGEETQYF
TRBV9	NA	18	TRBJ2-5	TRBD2	TGTGCCAGCAGCGTAGGATCTAGCGGGACCACAACGGGGGAGACCCAGTGCTTC	CASSVGSSGTTTGETQCF
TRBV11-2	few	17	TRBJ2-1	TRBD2	TGTGCCAGCAGCTTATTACGGGCGGGAGGGACCTACAATGAGCAGTTCTTC	CASSLLRAGGTYNEQFF
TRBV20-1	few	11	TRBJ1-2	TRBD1	TGCAGTGCTTCAGGGGGGCGAGGCTACACCTTC	CSASGGRGYTF
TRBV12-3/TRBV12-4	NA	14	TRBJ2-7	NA	TGTGCCAGCAGTTTAGAGACAGGGAGGTACGAGCAGTACTTC	CASSLETGRYEQYF
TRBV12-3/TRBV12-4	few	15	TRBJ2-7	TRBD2	TGTGCCAGCAGTTTGAGGCGGGACTACTCCTACGAGCAGTACTTC	CASSLRRDYSYEQYF
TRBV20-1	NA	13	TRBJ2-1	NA	TGCAGTGCTAGAGACTCGCCGGCCAATGAGCAGTTCTTC	CSARDSPANEQFF
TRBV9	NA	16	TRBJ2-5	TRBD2	TGTGCCAGCAGCGTAGCGTCTAGCGGGGGAAAGGAGACCCAGTACTTC	CASSVASSGGKETQYF
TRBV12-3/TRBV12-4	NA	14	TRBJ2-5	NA	TGTGCCAGCAGTCCCCGGGACGCCCAAGAGACCCAGTACTTC	CASSPRDAQETQYF
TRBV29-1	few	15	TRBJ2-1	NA	TGCAGCGCTGGGGGAGCGGACAGCTCCTACAATGAGCAGTTCTTC	CSAGGADSSYNEQFF
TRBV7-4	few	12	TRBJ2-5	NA	TGTGCCAGCAGAAGACAGCAAGAGACCCAGTACTTC	CASRRQQETQYF
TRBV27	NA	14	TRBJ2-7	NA	TGTGCCAGCAGTTATTTGGGGGCGACCTACGAGCAGTACTTC	CASSYLGATYEQYF
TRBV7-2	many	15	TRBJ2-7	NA	TGTGCCAGCAGCTTGCATGGGGACCCTTCCTACGAGCAGTACTTC	CASSLHGDPSYEQYF
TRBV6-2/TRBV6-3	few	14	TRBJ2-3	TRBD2	TGTGCCAGCAGTCCCGGGACTACCACAGATACGCAGTATTTT	CASSPGTTTDTQYF
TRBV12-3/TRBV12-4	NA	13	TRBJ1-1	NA	TGTGCCAGCAGTTTATCTGGGGATTTTGAAGCTTTCTTT	CASSLSGDFEAFF
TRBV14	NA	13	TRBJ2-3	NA	TGTGCCAGCAGCCGACTTAACACAGATACGCAGTATTTT	CASSRLNTDTQYF
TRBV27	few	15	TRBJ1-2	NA	TGTGCCAGCAGTTTAAACAGGGAGAGGGTTTATGGCTACACCTTC	CASSLNRERVYGYTF
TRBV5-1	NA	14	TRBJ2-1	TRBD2	TGCGCCAGCAAAGGATACAGCGGGGGCAATGAGCAGTTCTTC	CASKGYSGGNEQFF
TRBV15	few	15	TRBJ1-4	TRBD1	TGTGCCACCAGCAGAGCCTGGACAGGGGAGGAAAAACTGTTTTTT	CATSRAWTGEEKLFF
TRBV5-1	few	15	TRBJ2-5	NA	TGCGCCAGCAGCGCAACCGGGACAAGAAAAGAGACCCAGTACTTC	CASSATGTRKETQYF